This TCR beta chain was recorded in a study of cytomegalovirus exposure and HLA in healthy donors. Primers: 60 Vbeta forward and 13 Jbeta reverse. Profiled with immunoSEQ multiplex PCR; TCRdb holds only in-frame clones, not every one. This sample has 140,000 or so clones, with roughly a tenth found just once. Overall study results and limits: A later analysis reportedly identified an Asian-associated ancestry cluster as carrying fewer N-insertions than the roughly 670-donor mean. Information on immune exposure was restricted to one variable (CMV serostatus).

V was clipped by 6 bases and J by 2 bases, with 10 bases between them. Per the germline V gene, CDR1 is SGHTA and CDR2 is FQGNSA. The CDR3 length is 13 residues. Worth noting for this clone: Its antigen is still unknown.

Sequencing used PBMCs. The V gene is TRBV7-2, the J gene TRBJ1-2; D is perhaps TRBD1 (5 bases). This TCR came from a male donor in good health and CMV-seronegative. CDR3: CASRQDQNYGYTF. In DNA form, the CDR3 reads TGTGCCAGCAGACAGGACCAAAACTATGGCTACACCTTC.